This T cell receptor (beta chain) was recorded in a study of OX40 agonist ivuxolimab in advanced cancers. Autoimmune disease history or systemic immunosuppression led to patient exclusion. The CDR3 contains 13 residues. Germline V lookup: CDR1 MNHNY, CDR2 SVGAGI (reference sequence). TCRdb's copy holds only in-frame clones and misses some; the assay was immunoSEQ multiplex PCR. The table shows tens of thousands of clones, with under 85% occurring only once. Note on this clone: Its target is unknown.

Study observations and caveats: No determination was made of the antigen specificity of the expanded peripheral T cells. By week 6 at 0.1 to 3.0 mg/kg, blood CD4+ and CD8+ T cells had expanded clonally.

This chain connects TRBV6-6 to TRBJ2-3; weak D call: TRBD2 (5 bases). The specimen comprised CD4+ or CD8+ T cells sorted from blood, sampled in a trial of the OX40 agonist ivuxolimab. The TCR sequence derives from an adult with an advanced solid tumor such as melanoma, head and neck, liver or kidney cancer. The CDR3 DNA reads as TGTTACGTAGGGCGGGCTAGCACAGATACGCAGTATTTT. It specifies CYVGRASTDTQYF.